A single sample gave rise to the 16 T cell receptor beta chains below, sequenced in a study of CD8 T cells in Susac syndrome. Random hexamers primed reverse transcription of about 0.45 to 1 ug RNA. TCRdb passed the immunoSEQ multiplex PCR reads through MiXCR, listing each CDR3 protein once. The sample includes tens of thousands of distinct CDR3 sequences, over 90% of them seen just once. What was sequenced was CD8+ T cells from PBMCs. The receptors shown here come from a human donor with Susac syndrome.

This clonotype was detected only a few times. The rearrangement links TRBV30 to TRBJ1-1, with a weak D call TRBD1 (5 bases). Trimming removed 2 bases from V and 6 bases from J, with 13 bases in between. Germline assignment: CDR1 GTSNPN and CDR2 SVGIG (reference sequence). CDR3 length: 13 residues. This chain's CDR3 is CAWSWGDQAEAFF. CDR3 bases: TGTGCCTGGAGTTGGGGGGACCAAGCTGAAGCTTTCTTT.

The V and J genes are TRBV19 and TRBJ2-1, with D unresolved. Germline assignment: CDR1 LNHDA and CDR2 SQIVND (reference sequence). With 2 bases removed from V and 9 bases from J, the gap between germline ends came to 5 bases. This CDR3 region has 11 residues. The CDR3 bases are TGTGCCAGTAGTATACCCAGTGAGCAGTTCTTC. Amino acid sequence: CASSIPSEQFF.

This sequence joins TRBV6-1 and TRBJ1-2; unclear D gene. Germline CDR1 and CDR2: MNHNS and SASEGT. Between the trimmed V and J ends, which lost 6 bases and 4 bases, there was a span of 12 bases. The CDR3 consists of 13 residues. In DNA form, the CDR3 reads TGTGCCAGCAGCGAGACTCCGGGCTATGGCTACACCTTC. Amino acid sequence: CASSETPGYGYTF.

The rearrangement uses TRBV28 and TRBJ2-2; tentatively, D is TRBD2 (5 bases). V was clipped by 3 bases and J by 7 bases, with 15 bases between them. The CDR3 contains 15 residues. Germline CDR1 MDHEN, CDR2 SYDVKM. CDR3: CASSFGIGEGGELFF. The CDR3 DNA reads TGTGCCAGCAGTTTTGGGATCGGGGAAGGCGGGGAGCTGTTTTTT.

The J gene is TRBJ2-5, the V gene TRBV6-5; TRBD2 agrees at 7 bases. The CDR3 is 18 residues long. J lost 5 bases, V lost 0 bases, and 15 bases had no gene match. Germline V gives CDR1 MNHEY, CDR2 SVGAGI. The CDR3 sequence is CASSYSVGRGRMVETQYF. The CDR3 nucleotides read TGTGCCAGCAGTTACTCAGTGGGGCGGGGGAGGATGGTTGAGACCCAGTACTTC.

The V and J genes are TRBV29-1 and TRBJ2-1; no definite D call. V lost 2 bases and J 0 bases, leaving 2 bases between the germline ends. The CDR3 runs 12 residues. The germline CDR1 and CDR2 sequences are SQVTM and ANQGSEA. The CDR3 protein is CSVESSYNEQFF. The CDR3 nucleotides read TGCAGCGTTGAAAGCTCCTACAATGAGCAGTTCTTC.

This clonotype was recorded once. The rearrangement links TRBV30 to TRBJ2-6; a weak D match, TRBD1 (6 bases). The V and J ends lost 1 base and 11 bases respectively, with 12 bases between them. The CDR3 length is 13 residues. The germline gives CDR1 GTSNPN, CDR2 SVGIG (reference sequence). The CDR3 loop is CAWSGGPLDVLTF. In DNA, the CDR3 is TGTGCCTGGAGTGGGGGGCCCCTAGACGTCCTGACTTTC.

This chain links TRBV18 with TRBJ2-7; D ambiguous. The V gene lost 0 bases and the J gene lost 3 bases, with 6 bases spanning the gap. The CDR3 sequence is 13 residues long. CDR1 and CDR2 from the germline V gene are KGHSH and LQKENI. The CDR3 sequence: CASSPPAIYEQYF. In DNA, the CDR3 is TGTGCCAGCTCACCACCTGCTATCTACGAGCAGTACTTC.

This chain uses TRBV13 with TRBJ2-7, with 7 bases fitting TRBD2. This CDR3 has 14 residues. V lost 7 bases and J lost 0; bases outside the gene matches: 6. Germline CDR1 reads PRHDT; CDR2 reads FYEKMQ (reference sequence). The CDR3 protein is CASTLAVSSYEQYF. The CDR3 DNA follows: TGTGCCAGCACTCTAGCGGTGAGCTCCTACGAGCAGTACTTC.

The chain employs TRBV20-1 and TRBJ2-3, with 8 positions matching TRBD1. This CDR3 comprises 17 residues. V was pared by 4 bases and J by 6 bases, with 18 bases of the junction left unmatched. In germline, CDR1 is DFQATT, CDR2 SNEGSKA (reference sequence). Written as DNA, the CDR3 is TGCAGTGCTACAGTCCCGGGACAGGTGGAGGGCTGGGATACGCAGTATTTT. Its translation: CSATVPGQVEGWDTQYF.

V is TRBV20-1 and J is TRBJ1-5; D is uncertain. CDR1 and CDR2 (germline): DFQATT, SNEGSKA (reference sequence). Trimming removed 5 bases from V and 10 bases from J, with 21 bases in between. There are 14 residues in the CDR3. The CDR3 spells CSAGAEGTQGPQHF. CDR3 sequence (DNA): TGCAGTGCTGGTGCGGAGGGTACTCAAGGACCCCAGCATTTT.

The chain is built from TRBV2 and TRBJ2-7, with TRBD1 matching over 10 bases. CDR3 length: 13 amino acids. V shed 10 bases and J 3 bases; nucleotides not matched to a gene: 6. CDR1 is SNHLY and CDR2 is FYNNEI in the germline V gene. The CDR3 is CATTGTGDYEQYF. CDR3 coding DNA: TGTGCCACCACCGGGACAGGGGACTACGAGCAGTACTTC.

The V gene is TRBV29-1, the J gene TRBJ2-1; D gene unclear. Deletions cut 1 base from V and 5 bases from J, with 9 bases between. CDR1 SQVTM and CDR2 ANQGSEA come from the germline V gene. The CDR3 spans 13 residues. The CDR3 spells CSVEVYLDNEQFF. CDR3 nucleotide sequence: TGCAGCGTTGAAGTCTATTTGGACAATGAGCAGTTCTTC.

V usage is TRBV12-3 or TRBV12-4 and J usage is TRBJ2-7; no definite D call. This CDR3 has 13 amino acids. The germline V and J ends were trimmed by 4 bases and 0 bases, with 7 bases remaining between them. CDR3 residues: CASSYESSYEQYF. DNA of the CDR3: TGTGCCAGCAGTTATGAGAGCTCCTACGAGCAGTACTTC.

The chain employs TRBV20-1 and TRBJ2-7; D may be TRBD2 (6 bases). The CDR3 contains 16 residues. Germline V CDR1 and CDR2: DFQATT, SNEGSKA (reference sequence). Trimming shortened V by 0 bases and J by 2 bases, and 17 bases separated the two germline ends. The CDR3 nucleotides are TGCAGTGCTAGAGATCTTTACCGCGGGAACGCCTACGAGCAGTACTTC. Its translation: CSARDLYRGNAYEQYF.

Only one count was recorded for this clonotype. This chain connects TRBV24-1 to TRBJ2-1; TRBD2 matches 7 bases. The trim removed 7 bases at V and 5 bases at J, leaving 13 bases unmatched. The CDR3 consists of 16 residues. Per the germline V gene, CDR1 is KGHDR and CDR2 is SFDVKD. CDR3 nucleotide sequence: TGTGCCACCAGCCCCCGGGGGGTATGGGACGACAATGAGCAGTTCTTC. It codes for CATSPRGVWDDNEQFF.